The rows below give T cell receptor beta chains drawn from one sample of a study of OX40 agonist ivuxolimab in advanced cancers. Measured with immunoSEQ multiplex PCR; TCRdb has only the in-frame clones, and not every one. Of about 100,000 clones in the sample, approximately 90% were seen once. The source was CD4+ or CD8+ T cells sorted from blood, collected in a trial of the OX40 agonist ivuxolimab. All receptors derive from an adult with an advanced solid tumor such as melanoma, head and neck, liver or kidney cancer. Both conserved end residues are part of each CDR3. The D gene is left open where the match is weak. Where a row states a size, it is once, few, many or the class of an expanded clone; other rows omit it.

j_call | v_call | clone_size | d_call | cdr3_aa | cdr3_nt
TRBJ2-3 | TRBV7-3 | . | . | CASSLAGIRTDTQYF | TGTGCCAGCAGCTTAGCGGGTATACGCACAGATACGCAGTATTTT
TRBJ2-1 | TRBV7-2 | . | TRBD2 | CASSRTGLASYNEQFF | TGTGCCAGCAGCCGGACGGGACTAGCATCCTACAATGAGCAGTTCTTC
TRBJ2-1 | TRBV7-9 | . | . | CASSLADEQFF | TGTGCCAGCAGCTTAGCGGATGAGCAGTTCTTC
TRBJ2-4 | TRBV19 | . | . | CASSIGAGTKNIQYF | TGTGCCAGTAGTATAGGGGCAGGGACCAAAAACATTCAGTACTTC
TRBJ2-3 | TRBV19 | . | TRBD2 | CASSIDGTSPSTDTQYF | TGTGCCAGTAGTATAGATGGGACTAGTCCTAGCACAGATACGCAGTATTTT
TRBJ2-1 | TRBV6-1 | . | . | CASSHTTASGEQFF | TGTGCCAGCAGTCACACGACAGCGTCGGGTGAGCAGTTCTTC
TRBJ1-6 | TRBV5-4 | . | TRBD1 | CASSGTGTANSPLHF | TGTGCCAGCAGTGGGACCGGGACAGCGAATTCACCCCTCCACTTT
TRBJ2-7 | TRBV11-3 | . | . | CASSSDGQAYEQYF | TGTGCCAGCAGCTCAGATGGACAAGCCTACGAGCAGTACTTC
TRBJ2-7 | TRBV5-1 | . | . | CASSPADRSYNEQYF | TGCGCCAGCAGCCCGGCGGACAGATCGTACAATGAGCAGTACTTC
TRBJ2-7 | TRBV2 | . | TRBD2 | CASSEFLLAGLPSYEQYF | TGTGCCAGCAGTGAATTCCTACTAGCGGGACTCCCCTCCTACGAGCAGTACTTC
TRBJ2-5 | TRBV5-1 | . | . | CASSFDSGEETQYF | TGCGCCAGCAGCTTTGACTCAGGGGAAGAGACCCAGTACTTC
TRBJ1-1 | TRBV19 | . | . | CASSRGTRRNTEAFF | TGTGCCAGTAGTAGGGGGACACGACGGAACACTGAAGCTTTCTTT
TRBJ2-2 | TRBV9 | . | TRBD2 | CASSEAGGSAGELFF | TGTGCCAGCAGCGAAGCGGGAGGGTCGGCCGGGGAGCTGTTTTTT
TRBJ2-7 | TRBV4-3 | . | . | CASSQDQGIHEQYF | TGCGCCAGCAGCCAAGATCAGGGAATACACGAGCAGTACTTC
TRBJ1-1 | TRBV5-1 | . | . | CASSSGHGNTEAFF | TGCGCCAGCAGCTCGGGACACGGGAACACTGAAGCTTTCTTT
TRBJ2-6 | TRBV7-9 | . | TRBD2 | CASSLGAGGPSGANVLTF | TGTGCCAGCAGCCTTGGGGCGGGAGGACCCTCTGGGGCCAACGTCCTGACTTTC
TRBJ2-7 | TRBV5-6 | . | . | CASSPYGASLSYEQYF | TGTGCCAGCAGCCCGTACGGGGCCAGTCTCTCCTACGAGCAGTACTTC
TRBJ2-3 | TRBV28 | . | TRBD1 | CASSTGTGVSFTDTQYF | TGTGCCAGCAGCACCGGGACAGGGGTCTCCTTCACAGATACGCAGTATTTT
TRBJ2-3 | TRBV6-5 | . | . | CASRQTLGTDTQYF | TGTGCCAGCAGACAGACACTCGGCACAGATACGCAGTATTTT
TRBJ1-1 | TRBV28 | once | . | CASVYSGGLEAFF | TGTGCCAGCGTCTACAGTGGGGGGCTTGAGGCTTTCTTT
TRBJ2-1 | TRBV7-6 | . | . | CASSLERRANEQFF | TGTGCCAGCAGCTTAGAGCGGCGGGCAAATGAGCAGTTCTTC
TRBJ2-3 | TRBV11-3 | . | . | CASSLEPNTDTQYF | TGTGCCAGCAGCTTAGAACCTAACACAGATACGCAGTATTTT
TRBJ2-3 | TRBV9 | . | . | CASSVRLNTDTQYF | TGTGCCAGCAGCGTAAGGCTAAACACAGATACGCAGTATTTT
TRBJ2-3 | TRBV14 | . | . | CASSEVGRTQWDTQYF | TGTGCCAGCAGCGAAGTCGGCAGGACCCAGTGGGATACGCAGTATTTT
TRBJ2-1 | TRBV7-2 | once | TRBD2 | CASSFGGAGLVNEQFF | TGTGCCAGCAGCTTTGGAGGAGCGGGATTGGTGAATGAGCAGTTCTTC
TRBJ1-5 | TRBV4-2 | . | . | CASSQERGSSNQPQHF | TGTGCCAGCAGCCAAGAACGGGGATCTAGCAATCAGCCCCAGCATTTT
TRBJ2-5 | TRBV5-6 | . | TRBD2 | CASSPFGGKQETQYF | TGTGCCAGCAGCCCTTTCGGGGGGAAGCAAGAGACCCAGTACTTC
TRBJ2-1 | TRBV4-3 | . | TRBD1 | CASSRIFQTGGNEQFF | TGCGCCAGCAGCCGAATATTCCAGACAGGGGGCAATGAGCAGTTCTTC
TRBJ1-5 | TRBV6-1 | . | TRBD1 | CASSEGPPGQGVFRHF | TGTGCCAGCAGTGAAGGGCCCCCGGGACAGGGGGTATTTCGGCATTTT
TRBJ2-2 | TRBV27 | once | . | CASSFDRYTGELFF | TGTGCCAGCAGTTTCGACAGGTACACCGGGGAGCTGTTTTTT